These 32 T cell receptor beta chains came from one sample sequenced in a study of shared clonotypes between healthy human individuals. Clones were sequenced by immunoSEQ multiplex PCR, and TCRdb holds only the in-frame ones, with some missing. The data hold over a million clones, with around 95% observed a single time. Material: naive CD4+ T cells sorted from blood. Subset reported: CD45RA+ positively selected. These receptor sequences come from a man aged 25-45 years in good health.

This chain links TRBV7-2 with TRBJ2-3; D gene unclear. Trimming stripped 6 bases from V and 0 bases from J, with 13 bases between. CDR1 and CDR2 (germline): SGHTA, FQGNSA. This CDR3 is 15 amino acids long. The CDR3 DNA is TGTGCCAGCAGTTCGGACCGACGAAGCACAGATACGCAGTATTTT. Protein product: CASSSDRRSTDTQYF.

The chain couples TRBV2 to TRBJ2-2; 7 bases map to TRBD2. The germline CDR1 and CDR2 sequences are SNHLY and FYNNEI. This CDR3 region has 15 residues. V trimming: 4 bases; J trimming: 2 bases; junction bases outside the gene matches: 4. The CDR3 DNA is TGTGCCAGCAGTGCGGGACTAAAAAACACCGGGGAGCTGTTTTTT. Protein: CASSAGLKNTGELFF.

V gene TRBV7-8 combines with J gene TRBJ2-7; 10 bases match TRBD2. Germline-derived CDR1 and CDR2 are SGHVS and FQNEAQ. The CDR3 sequence is 14 residues long. The V and J ends lost 4 bases and 4 bases, in that order; junction bases with no gene match: 4. The CDR3 DNA reads as TGTGCCAGCAGCTCCCGGACTAGCGGTTACGAGCAGTACTTC. It specifies CASSSRTSGYEQYF.

This chain connects TRBV27 to TRBJ1-5, with 7 bases that match TRBD1. CDR1 MNHEY and CDR2 SMNVEV come from the germline V gene (reference sequence). The V and J ends lost 3 bases and 7 bases, in that order; junction bases with no gene match: 6. This CDR3 has 14 amino acids. CDR3 sequence reads: CASSLSRGGQPQHF. CDR3 coding DNA: TGTGCCAGCAGTTTGTCCAGGGGGGGCCAGCCCCAGCATTTT.

This clone was picked up a small number of times. The V and J genes are TRBV9 and TRBJ2-5, with TRBD2 identical over 8 bases. In germline, CDR1 is SGDLS, CDR2 YYNGEE. The CDR3 is made up of 14 amino acids. The ends lost 3 bases at V and 5 bases at J; junction bases unmatched: 6. DNA for the CDR3: TGTGCCAGCAGCGGACCGGGACTAGGGGAGACCCAGTACTTC. Translating it yields CASSGPGLGETQYF.

Details on this clone: Other DNA variants within this sample encode the same CDR3. The chain is built from TRBV20-1 and TRBJ2-3; D uncertain. The CDR3 loop spans 11 amino acids. Trimming stripped 6 bases from V and 1 base from J, with 5 bases between. Looked up from germline, CDR1 is DFQATT and CDR2 is SNEGSKA (reference sequence). The CDR3 here is CSAQGTDTQYF. The CDR3 DNA is TGCAGTGCGCAGGGCACAGATACGCAGTATTTT.

The chain has TRBV7-6 and TRBJ2-7; 8 bases agree with TRBD2. CDR1 and CDR2 (germline): SGHVS, FNYEAQ. After removal of 1 base from V and 7 bases from J, the junction contained 12 bases not matched to a gene. CDR3 length: 16 residues. The CDR3 coding sequence is TGTGCCAGCAGCTTAGGGGCGAGCGGGGGCCGGAGGGAGCAGTACTTC. As protein: CASSLGASGGRREQYF. The full variable domain, in which reference TRBV7-6 and TRBJ2-7 provide the parts outside the CDR3, is GAGVSQSPRYKVTKRGQDVALRCDPISGHVSLYWYRQALGQGPEFLTYFNYEAQQDKSGLPNDRFSAERPEGSISTLTIQRTEQRDSAMYRCASSLGASGGRREQYFGPGTRLTVT.

The chain couples TRBV18 to TRBJ2-4; 7 bases map to TRBD2. The CDR3 consists of 21 residues. Trimming removed 0 bases from V and 0 bases from J; junction bases left unmatched: 17. Germline V gene lookup returns CDR1 KGHSH and CDR2 LQKENI. The CDR3 region is CASSPPQGSVKRDLAKNIQYF. The DNA of the CDR3 is TGTGCCAGCTCACCACCCCAGGGTTCTGTAAAGCGGGATCTAGCCAAAAACATTCAGTACTTC. The full variable domain, rest sourced from reference TRBV18 and TRBJ2-4, is NAGVMQNPRHLVRRRGQEARLRCSPMKGHSHVYWYRQLPEEGLKFMVYLQKENIIDESGMPKERFSAEFPKEGPSILRIQQVVRGDSAAYFCASSPPQGSVKRDLAKNIQYFGAGTRLSVL.

V is TRBV10-3 and J is TRBJ2-1; 7 bases line up with TRBD1. The CDR3 is 14 residues long. Germline CDR1 ENHRY, CDR2 SYGVKD. The trim removed 3 bases at V and 7 bases at J, leaving 6 bases unmatched. CDR3 sequence (DNA): TGTGCCATCAGTGAAGAGGGGGCGAGGAATGAGCAGTTCTTC. Translating gives CAISEEGARNEQFF.

The chain links TRBV21-1 to TRBJ2-7; the DNA was not compared with TRBD2, the D call given in the table. TRBV21-1 is a known pseudogene. The CDR3 is 14 amino acids. CDR3 amino acids: CASSEVAGKNEQYF. The DNA for the CDR3 is TGTGCCAGCAGCGAGGTAGCGGGGAAGAACGAGCAGTACTTC.

Points on this clone: The identical CDR3 is also encoded by other nucleotide sequences in the sample. The CDR3 DNA sequence: TGCAGCGTTGGCCTTTCCTACGAGCAGTACTTC. It specifies CSVGLSYEQYF. The chain links TRBV29-1 to TRBJ2-7; the D is unclear. V lost 4 bases and J 1 base, leaving 5 bases between the germline ends. CDR3 length: 11 residues. The germline V gene has CDR1 SQVTM and CDR2 ANQGSEA.

The chain employs TRBV7-8 and TRBJ2-4; D is ambiguous. The CDR3 is 17 amino acids. In germline, CDR1 is SGHVS, CDR2 FQNEAQ. Trimming removed 1 base from V and 0 bases from J, with 13 bases in between. The CDR3 protein is CASSLVSLTVAKNIQYF. The CDR3 DNA reads as TGTGCCAGCAGCTTAGTTTCCTTGACTGTAGCCAAAAACATTCAGTACTTC. The full variable domain, in which reference TRBV7-8 and TRBJ2-4 provide the parts outside the CDR3, is GAGVSQSPRYKVAKRGQDVALRCDPISGHVSLFWYQQALGQGPEFLTYFQNEAQLDKSGLPSDRFFAERPEGSVSTLKIQRTQQEDSAVYLCASSLVSLTVAKNIQYFGAGTRLSVL.

The chain joins TRBV29-1 to TRBJ2-5; no definite D call. Germline CDR1 and CDR2: SQVTM and ANQGSEA. This CDR3 is built from 14 residues. Trimming removed 6 bases from V and 4 bases from J, with 18 bases in between. CDR3 residues: CSVPNVYYGETQYF. Written as DNA, the CDR3 is TGCAGCGTCCCCAACGTGTACTACGGAGAGACCCAGTACTTC.

The J gene is TRBJ2-2, the V gene TRBV10-3, with a tentative D call TRBD2 (5 bases). The CDR3 spans 13 residues. Germline lookup yields CDR1 ENHRY and CDR2 SYGVKD. V dropped 8 bases and J dropped 1 base, with 8 bases sitting between them. CDR3 DNA: TGTGCCATCGCGGGCTTGAACACCGGGGAGCTGTTTTTT. Amino acid sequence: CAIAGLNTGELFF.

V and J are TRBV7-8 and TRBJ1-5; a possible D gene is TRBD1 (6 bases). Per the germline V gene, CDR1 is SGHVS and CDR2 is FQNEAQ. V was cut by 6 bases and J by 0 bases, with 12 bases left in between. This CDR3 spans 15 amino acids. The CDR3 DNA reads as TGTGCCAGCAGTTCAGACAGGATTAGCAATCAGCCCCAGCATTTT. Amino acid sequence: CASSSDRISNQPQHF. The full variable domain, in which reference TRBV7-8 and TRBJ1-5 provide the parts outside the CDR3, is GAGVSQSPRYKVAKRGQDVALRCDPISGHVSLFWYQQALGQGPEFLTYFQNEAQLDKSGLPSDRFFAERPEGSVSTLKIQRTQQEDSAVYLCASSSDRISNQPQHFGDGTRLSIL.

The chain uses TRBV4-3 and TRBJ2-1, with D possibly being TRBD2 (6 bases). CDR3 length: 16 residues. V was cut by 0 bases and J by 7 bases, with 16 bases left in between. The germline V gene has CDR1 LGHNA and CDR2 YSLEER. CDR3 residues: CASSQDKAGGGNEQFF. DNA of the CDR3: TGCGCCAGCAGCCAAGATAAAGCGGGCGGCGGAAATGAGCAGTTCTTC.

This chain uses TRBV29-1 with TRBJ2-5, with a weak D call TRBD1 (6 bases). This CDR3 contains 13 residues. V lost 4 bases to trimming and J lost 2 bases, with 11 bases between them. Germline V gene lookup returns CDR1 SQVTM and CDR2 ANQGSEA. The CDR3 DNA reads as TGCAGCGTTGCAGGGACAACACAAGAGACCCAGTACTTC. Translated, it gives CSVAGTTQETQYF. The full variable domain, rest sourced from reference TRBV29-1 and TRBJ2-5, is SAVISQKPSRDICQRGTSLTIQCQVDSQVTMMFWYRQQPGQSLTLIATANQGSEATYESGFVIDKFPISRPNLTFSTLTVSNMSPEDSSIYLCSVAGTTQETQYFGPGTRLLVL.

The genes are TRBV2 and TRBJ1-1; no clear D. The CDR3 runs to 13 residues. V lost 6 bases and J 4 bases, leaving 12 bases between the germline ends. The germline gives CDR1 SNHLY, CDR2 FYNNEI. This chain's CDR3 is CASRTDAGTEAFF. CDR3 sequence (DNA): TGTGCCAGCAGAACAGACGCGGGCACTGAAGCTTTCTTT.

Here the CDR3 DNA reads TGTGCCAGCTCACCACCGGGGACTAGCGGGAACTACGAGCAGTACTTC. This gives the protein CASSPPGTSGNYEQYF. V is TRBV18 and J is TRBJ2-7; 13 bases map to TRBD2. The ends lost 0 bases at V and 3 bases at J; junction bases unmatched: 2. Per the germline V gene, CDR1 is KGHSH and CDR2 is LQKENI. The CDR3 consists of 16 residues.

The chain recombines TRBV5-1 with TRBJ1-4, with D tentatively TRBD1 (5 bases). V lost 1 base and J lost 4, with 14 bases in between. CDR1 and CDR2 (germline): SGHRS, YFSETQ. This CDR3 contains 16 residues. The CDR3 spells CASSLPWGPFNEKLFF. CDR3 DNA sequence: TGCGCCAGCAGCTTGCCCTGGGGCCCATTTAATGAAAAACTGTTTTTT.

The chain joins TRBV19 to TRBJ2-3, with no clear D. V was pared by 4 bases and J by 3 bases, with 11 bases between. Germline-derived CDR1 and CDR2 are LNHDA and SQIVND (reference sequence). CDR3 length equals 14 residues. DNA for the CDR3: TGTGCCAGTAGTAGGTTAGCTCAGACAGATACGCAGTATTTT. Translated, it gives CASSRLAQTDTQYF.

The chain has TRBV5-6 and TRBJ2-3, with D perhaps TRBD2 (6 bases). CDR1 SGHDT and CDR2 YYEEEE come from the germline V gene. This CDR3 is built from 15 residues. Between the trimmed V and J ends, which lost 2 bases and 3 bases, there was a span of 13 bases. The CDR3 loop reads CASSLGWRETDTQYF. The CDR3 DNA is TGTGCCAGCAGCTTAGGGTGGCGGGAAACAGATACGCAGTATTTT.

The J gene is TRBJ1-1, the V gene TRBV25-1; TRBD1 aligns across 8 bases. Per the germline V gene, CDR1 is MGHDK and CDR2 is SYGVNS. V lost 4 bases to trimming and J lost 5 bases; unmatched junction nucleotides: 3. The CDR3 is 13 amino acids. The CDR3 loop is CASSVTGGTEAFF. As DNA, the CDR3 is TGTGCCAGCAGTGTTACAGGGGGTACTGAAGCTTTCTTT.

The chain carries TRBV18 and TRBJ1-2; 8 nucleotides line up with TRBD1. This CDR3 spans 17 amino acids. CDR1 and CDR2 from the germline V gene are KGHSH and LQKENI. V shed 6 bases and J 0 bases; nucleotides not matched to a gene: 12. The CDR3 sequence is CASSSRTGIEANYGYTF. The DNA of the CDR3 is TGTGCCAGCTCCTCGAGGACAGGGATAGAAGCTAACTATGGCTACACCTTC.

This chain links TRBV19 with TRBJ1-5, with TRBD1 matching 8 bases. The CDR3 is 18 amino acids. Germline V lookup: CDR1 LNHDA, CDR2 SQIVND (reference sequence). J gave up 3 bases and V 5 bases, and 15 bases lay outside the gene matches. CDR3 region: CASSPRRTGMLANQPQHF. The CDR3, as DNA: TGTGCCAGTAGTCCTCGGAGGACAGGGATGCTCGCCAATCAGCCCCAGCATTTT.

The chain links TRBV6-5 to TRBJ2-3, with 12 positions matching TRBD2. The ends lost 5 bases at V and 3 bases at J; junction bases unmatched: 3. Per germline, CDR1 MNHEY and CDR2 SVGAGI. There are 15 residues in the CDR3. CDR3 DNA sequence: TGTGCCAGCAGTAAGACTAGCGGGAGTACAGATACGCAGTATTTT. It yields the protein CASSKTSGSTDTQYF.

The CDR3 loop is CASSTGVFYNEQFF. CDR3 in DNA: TGTGCCAGCAGCACGGGAGTGTTCTACAATGAGCAGTTCTTC. The rearrangement joins TRBV14 to TRBJ2-1; D might be TRBD2 (6 bases). The length of the CDR3 is 14 residues. Trimming cost V 5 bases and J 3 bases, with 11 bases left between them. Germline values: CDR1 SGHDN, CDR2 FVKESK. Combining the CDR3 with reference TRBV14 and TRBJ2-1 gives the whole variable domain EAGVTQFPSHSVIEKGQTVTLRCDPISGHDNLYWYRRVMGKEIKFLLHFVKESKQDESGMPNNRFLAERTGGTYSTLKVQPAELEDSGVYFCASSTGVFYNEQFFGPGTRLTVL.

In the case of this clone: Distinct nucleotide sequences in the sample also encode this CDR3. The V call is TRBV28, the J call TRBJ2-7, with TRBD2 matching over 12 bases. J lost 4 bases, V lost 6 bases, and 4 bases had no gene match. Per germline, CDR1 MDHEN and CDR2 SYDVKM. The CDR3 totals 14 residues. CDR3 amino acids: CASSRLAGVYEQYF. Written as DNA, the CDR3 is TGTGCCAGCAGCCGACTAGCGGGAGTGTACGAGCAGTACTTC.

V gene TRBV28 combines with J gene TRBJ1-2; D gene unclear. The ends were cut back, 2 bases at V and 3 bases at J, with 7 bases in the middle. Germline CDR1 reads MDHEN; CDR2 reads SYDVKM. The CDR3 runs to 13 residues. For the CDR3, the DNA is TGTGCCAGCAGTTTAAGGTCAGACTATGGCTACACCTTC. Translated, it gives CASSLRSDYGYTF.

This chain connects TRBV7-9 to TRBJ2-5; weak D call: TRBD1 (6 bases). The CDR3 covers 13 residues. The ends were cut back, 5 bases at V and 5 bases at J, with 12 bases in the middle. Germline CDR1 is SEHNR and CDR2 is FQNEAQ (reference sequence). This CDR3 is CASSATGRETQYF. Here the CDR3 DNA reads TGTGCCAGCAGCGCCACAGGGCGTGAGACCCAGTACTTC.

The V call is TRBV27, the J call TRBJ1-5, with 10 bases lining up with TRBD1. J gave up 3 bases and V 6 bases, and 11 bases lay outside the gene matches. The germline V gene encodes CDR1 MNHEY and CDR2 SMNVEV (reference sequence). The CDR3 extends over 17 amino acids. CDR3 in DNA: TGTGCCAGCAGAAAGACAGGACAGGGGGGATACAATCAGCCCCAGCATTTT. Protein: CASRKTGQGGYNQPQHF.

Notes on this clone: The same CDR3 can be traced to other DNA sequences in this sample. V is TRBV29-1 and J is TRBJ1-4; D not resolved. Germline-derived CDR1 and CDR2 are SQVTM and ANQGSEA. The V and J ends lost 4 bases and 0 bases respectively, with 6 bases between them. The CDR3 is 13 residues long. The CDR3 sequence: CSVAGSTNEKLFF. The CDR3 region has the DNA TGCAGCGTTGCAGGTTCAACTAATGAAAAACTGTTTTTT.